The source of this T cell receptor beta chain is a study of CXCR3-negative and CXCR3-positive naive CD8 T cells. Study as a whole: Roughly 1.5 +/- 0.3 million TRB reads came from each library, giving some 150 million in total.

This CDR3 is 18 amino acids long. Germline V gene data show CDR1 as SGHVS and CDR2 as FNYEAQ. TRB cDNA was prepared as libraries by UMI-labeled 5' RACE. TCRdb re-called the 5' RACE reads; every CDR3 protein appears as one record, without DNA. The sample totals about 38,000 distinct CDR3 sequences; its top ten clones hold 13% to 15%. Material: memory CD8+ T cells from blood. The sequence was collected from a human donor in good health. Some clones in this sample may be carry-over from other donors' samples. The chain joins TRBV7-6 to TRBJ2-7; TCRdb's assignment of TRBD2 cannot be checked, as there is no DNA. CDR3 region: CASSFEIAGGRSSYEQYF.